This passage covers 9 T cell receptor beta chains from one sample sequenced in a study of CD8+CD57+ T cells in acquired aplastic anemia (dated by TCRdb to the late 2010s). Patients chosen for sequencing had shown expansion of CD8+CD57+ cells by flow cytometry. Sequencing instrument: Illumina HiSeq 2000. Profiling of TCR beta VDJ combinations and CDR3 sequences used genomic DNA as the template. TCRdb trimmed the raw reads at Q25, called clones with MiXCR and kept productive beta chains. Each entry merges the rows of one CDR3 protein and shows their most common DNA and genes. Across this sample there are 150,000 to 200,000 distinct CDR3 sequences, with around 50% seen only once. The ten largest clones add up to about an eighth of the sample. Sample: sorted CD4+, CD8+, or CD8+CD57+ T cells (not recorded which) from PBMCs. The receptors derive from a human donor with aplastic anemia.

This clonotype was counted only a few times. The chain recombines TRBV18 with TRBJ2-7, with TRBD2 matching 7 bases. Germline V CDR1 and CDR2: KGHSH, LQKENI. V gave up 3 bases and J gave up 5 bases; unmatched junction bases: 4. The CDR3 has 13 residues. The CDR3 sequence is CASSPGGYHEQYF. DNA for the CDR3: TGTGCCAGCTCACCGGGGGGGTATCACGAGCAGTACTTC.

The chain is built from TRBV2 and TRBJ2-6, with D maybe TRBD1 (6 bases). CDR1 and CDR2 from the germline V gene are SNHLY and FYNNEI. CDR3 length: 14 amino acids. Trimming left V 6 bases short and J 4 bases short, with 10 bases between. CDR3 sequence: CASSQDRGANVLTF. The CDR3 DNA reads TGTGCCAGCAGCCAAGACAGGGGGGCCAACGTCCTGACTTTC.

This clonotype was picked up many times. This chain connects TRBV20-1 to TRBJ2-5; no clear D. This CDR3 spans 11 amino acids. Between the trimmed V and J ends, which lost 3 bases and 5 bases, there was a span of 7 bases. Germline CDR1 DFQATT, CDR2 SNEGSKA (reference sequence). The CDR3 sequence: CSARGGETQYF. DNA of the CDR3: TGCAGTGCTAGGGGCGGTGAGACCCAGTACTTC.

This clonotype was detected ten times or more. The V gene is TRBV6-1, the J gene TRBJ1-2, with D maybe TRBD1 (6 bases). The V and J ends lost 7 bases and 1 base respectively, with 13 bases between them. This CDR3 region has 14 residues. The germline V gene has CDR1 MNHNS and CDR2 SASEGT. CDR3 sequence reads: CASIYQGYNYGYTF. CDR3 DNA sequence: TGTGCCAGCATATACCAGGGGTATAACTATGGCTACACCTTC.

For this clonotype: A much larger clonotype is one base distant, so this may be a read error. The rearrangement uses TRBV10-3 and TRBJ2-5, with 8 bases fitting TRBD2. The CDR3 extends over 14 amino acids. With 6 bases clipped from V and 1 base from J, the junction kept 4 bases outside the gene matches. CDR1 ENHRY and CDR2 SYGVKD come from the germline V gene. As DNA, the CDR3 is TGTGCCATCAGCCTCGGGGGGGGCCAAGAGACCCAGTACTTC. Translation gives CAISLGGGQETQYF.

The V and J genes are TRBV20-1 and TRBJ2-7; 8 nucleotides line up with TRBD1. Per the germline V gene, CDR1 is DFQATT and CDR2 is SNEGSKA (reference sequence). The CDR3 length is 15 residues. Trimming removed 8 bases from V and 1 base from J; junction bases left unmatched: 13. CDR3 in amino acids: CSSRKPGGASYEQYF. The CDR3 DNA follows: TGCAGTTCACGCAAACCAGGGGGCGCATCCTACGAGCAGTACTTC.

The chain has TRBV7-6 and TRBJ2-3, with D possibly being TRBD2 (5 bases). The CDR3 is made up of 15 amino acids. CDR1 is SGHVS and CDR2 is FNYEAQ in the germline V gene. The V end was cut by 5 bases, the J end by 7 bases, with 19 bases between. CDR3 bases: TGTGCCAGCAGCCGCCGAAGGGCGGGTCCAAATACGCAGTATTTT. The encoded protein is CASSRRRAGPNTQYF.

This chain connects TRBV20-1 to TRBJ1-2; no clear D. V dropped 3 bases and J dropped 7 bases, with 18 bases sitting between them. The CDR3 totals 14 residues. Looked up from germline, CDR1 is DFQATT and CDR2 is SNEGSKA (reference sequence). CDR3 coding DNA: TGCAGTGCTAGTCACGTATCAAATACGGGTGGCTACACCTTC. Residues: CSASHVSNTGGYTF.

The rearrangement links TRBV19 to TRBJ1-5; 7 bases align to TRBD1. This CDR3 has 14 amino acids. The J segment lost 5 bases and the V segment lost 6 bases, leaving 7 bases of the junction unmatched. Germline CDR1 and CDR2: LNHDA and SQIVND (reference sequence). The CDR3 sequence: CASSLQGGHQPQHF. The DNA of the CDR3 is TGTGCCAGTAGCCTTCAGGGGGGTCATCAGCCCCAGCATTTT. Full variable domain (missing parts from reference TRBV19 and TRBJ1-5): DGGITQSPKYLFRKEGQNVTLSCEQNLNHDAMYWYRQDPGQGLRLIYYSQIVNDFQKGDIAEGYSVSREKKESFPLTVTSAQKNPTAFYLCASSLQGGHQPQHFGDGTRLSIL.